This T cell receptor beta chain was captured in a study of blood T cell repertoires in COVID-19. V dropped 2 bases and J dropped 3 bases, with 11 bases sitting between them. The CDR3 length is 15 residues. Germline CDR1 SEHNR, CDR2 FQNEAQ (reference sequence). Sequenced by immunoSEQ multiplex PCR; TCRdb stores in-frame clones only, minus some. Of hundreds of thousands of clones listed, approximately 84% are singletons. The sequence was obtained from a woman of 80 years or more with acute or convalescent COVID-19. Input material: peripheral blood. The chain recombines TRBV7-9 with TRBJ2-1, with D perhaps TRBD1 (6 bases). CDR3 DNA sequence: TGTGCCAGCAGCTTACCGGGACAAGTCTACAATGAGCAGTTCTTC. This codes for CASSLPGQVYNEQFF.